This TCR beta chain was documented in a study of a mutant IDH1 vaccine in newly diagnosed glioma. The overall study: There were eight vaccinations for patients, given in weeks 1, 3, 5, 7, 11, 15, 19 and 23. Prior therapy was radiotherapy, temozolomide, or both; most received both.

The time point here: week 23, last vaccination. Doses consisted of 300 ug of mutant IDH1 20-mer peptide each, paired with topical imiquimod. The donor cohort comprised cases of new WHO grade 3 or 4 IDH1-mutant, ATRX-lost astrocytoma. CDR3 length: 14 amino acids. In germline, CDR1 is SGDLS, CDR2 YYNGEE. V gave up 0 bases and J gave up 2 bases; unmatched junction bases: 1. Profiled with immunoSEQ multiplex PCR; TCRdb holds only in-frame clones, not every one. The sample lists 25,000 to 30,000 clones, roughly 80% occurring once. Notes on this clone: Its antigen remains unknown.

The V gene is TRBV9, the J gene TRBJ2-7; 8 nucleotides match TRBD2. This TCR was recovered from a woman aged 25 to 45 with glioma. Sequencing used PBMCs, obtained from a glioma patient whose treatment included an IDH1 peptide vaccine. The CDR3 spells CASSVGGGTYEQYF. The CDR3 coding sequence is TGTGCCAGCAGCGTAGGCGGGGGGACCTACGAGCAGTACTTC.